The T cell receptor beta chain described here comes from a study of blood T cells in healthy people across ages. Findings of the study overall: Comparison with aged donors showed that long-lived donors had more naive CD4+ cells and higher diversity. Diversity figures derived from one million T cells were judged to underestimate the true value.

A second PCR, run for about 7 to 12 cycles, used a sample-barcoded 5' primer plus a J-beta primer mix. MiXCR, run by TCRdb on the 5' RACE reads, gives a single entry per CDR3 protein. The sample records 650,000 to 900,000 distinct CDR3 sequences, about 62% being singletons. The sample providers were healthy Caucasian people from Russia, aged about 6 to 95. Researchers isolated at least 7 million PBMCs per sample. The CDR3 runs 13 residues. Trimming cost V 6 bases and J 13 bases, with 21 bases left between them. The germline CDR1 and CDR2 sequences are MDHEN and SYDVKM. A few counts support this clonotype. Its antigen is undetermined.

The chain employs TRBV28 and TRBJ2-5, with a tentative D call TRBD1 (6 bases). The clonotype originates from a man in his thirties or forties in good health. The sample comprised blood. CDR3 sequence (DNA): TGTGCCAGCAGGGAATTAGGGACACCGGTTTCGTACTTC. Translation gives CASRELGTPVSYF.